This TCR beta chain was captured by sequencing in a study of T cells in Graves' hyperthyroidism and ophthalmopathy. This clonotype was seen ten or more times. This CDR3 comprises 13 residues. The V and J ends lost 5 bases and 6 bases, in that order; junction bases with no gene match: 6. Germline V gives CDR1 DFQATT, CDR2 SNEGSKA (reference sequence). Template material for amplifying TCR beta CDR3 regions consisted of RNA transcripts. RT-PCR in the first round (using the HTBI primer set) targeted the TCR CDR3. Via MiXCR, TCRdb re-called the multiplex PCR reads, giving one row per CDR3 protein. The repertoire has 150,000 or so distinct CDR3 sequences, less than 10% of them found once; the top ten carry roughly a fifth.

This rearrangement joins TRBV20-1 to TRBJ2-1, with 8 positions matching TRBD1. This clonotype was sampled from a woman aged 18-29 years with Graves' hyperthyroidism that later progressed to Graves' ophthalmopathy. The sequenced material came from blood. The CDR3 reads CSACRQGSNEQFF. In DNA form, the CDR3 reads TGCAGTGCTTGTCGACAGGGGAGCAATGAGCAGTTCTTC.